This T cell receptor beta chain was documented in a study of monozygotic twins with inflammatory bowel disease. Overall study results and limits: Possibly because of limited power, concordant and discordant twins showed no difference in repertoire similarity.

Germline V gene data show CDR1 as DFQATT and CDR2 as SNEGSKA (reference sequence). The CDR3 is 17 amino acids. Each of TCRalpha and TCRbeta cDNA went through two nested PCRs, lasting about 15 and 9 cycles. TCRdb re-called the 5' RACE reads and shows each CDR3 protein once, DNA omitted. The sample is made up of fewer than 550,000 distinct CDR3 sequences, and the top ten hold more than 2% of it. Turning to this clonotype: Its antigen is not identified.

Specimen: blood. The sequence came from a human donor with ulcerative colitis or Crohn's disease, or a healthy co-twin of an affected twin (not recorded which). The chain employs TRBV20-1 and TRBJ2-2; TCRdb returns TRBD2, unconfirmable since there is no DNA. The CDR3 protein is CSASGTSGRANTGELFF.